Shown below are 5 T cell receptor beta chains from a single sample sequenced in a study of cytomegalovirus exposure and HLA in healthy donors (dated by TCRdb to about 2017). Libraries were made using the immunoSEQ multiplex PCR assay. For the multiplex PCR, a mixture combining 60 forward primers for TCR Vbeta segments and 13 reverse primers for TCR Jbeta segments was used. TCRdb holds this immuneACCESS table with in-frame rearrangements only. Some clones are missing; in checked studies, unresolved V genes explain under half, and the rest has no known cause. The sample includes roughly 150,000 clones, with roughly 74% observed a single time. Approximately 5.6% of the sample is taken by the ten largest. Sequenced: PBMCs. The receptors come from a woman aged 40 to 55 in good health and CMV-seropositive.

This clone showed up just once. The V and J genes are TRBV5-6 and TRBJ1-5; D gene unclear. This CDR3 spans 14 amino acids. Germline loops: CDR1 SGHDT, CDR2 YYEEEE. V was clipped by 1 base and J by 4 bases, with 9 bases between them. Here the CDR3 DNA reads TGTGCCAGCAGCTTGTTGTCCCTAAATCAGCCCCAGCATTTT. Amino acid sequence: CASSLLSLNQPQHF.

CDR3 region: CASSEFSGRGDEQFF. The CDR3 DNA reads as TGTGCCAGCAGTGAATTTAGCGGGAGGGGCGATGAGCAGTTCTTC. The chain employs TRBV25-1 and TRBJ2-1, with 11 bases matching TRBD2. The ends lost 1 base at V and 8 bases at J; junction bases unmatched: 4. This CDR3 is 15 amino acids long. Germline V gene lookup returns CDR1 MGHDK and CDR2 SYGVNS.

This clone was found once. V gene TRBV7-2 combines with J gene TRBJ2-3, with D maybe TRBD2 (6 bases). This CDR3 has 15 residues. Germline-derived CDR1 and CDR2 are SGHTA and FQGNSA. Trimming left V 2 bases short and J 1 base short, with 10 bases between. CDR3 bases: TGTGCCAGCAGCTTAATCGGCGGGGGCACAGATACGCAGTATTTT. Its translation: CASSLIGGGTDTQYF.

The CDR3 bases are TGTGCCAGCAGTGAATCGTATGTAGATACGCAGTATTTT. Protein: CASSESYVDTQYF. V and J are TRBV2 and TRBJ2-3, with D unclear. The CDR3 covers 13 residues. Trimming pared 2 bases from V and 5 bases from J, leaving 8 bases between. Per the germline V gene, CDR1 is SNHLY and CDR2 is FYNNEI.

The chain is built from TRBV18 and TRBJ2-5, with 10 bases that match TRBD2. Germline CDR1 is KGHSH and CDR2 is LQKENI. The length of the CDR3 is 15 residues. Trimming at V came to 6 bases and at J to 0 bases, leaving 4 bases not matched to a gene. The CDR3 is CASSQTSGYQETQYF. Written as DNA, the CDR3 is TGTGCCAGCTCTCAGACTAGCGGGTACCAAGAGACCCAGTACTTC. The entire variable domain, with the rest obtained from reference TRBV18 and TRBJ2-5, is as follows: NAGVMQNPRHLVRRRGQEARLRCSPMKGHSHVYWYRQLPEEGLKFMVYLQKENIIDESGMPKERFSAEFPKEGPSILRIQQVVRGDSAAYFCASSQTSGYQETQYFGPGTRLLVL.